These 24 T cell receptor beta chains originate from one sample sequenced in a study of T cells in Graves' hyperthyroidism and ophthalmopathy. TCR beta CDR3 sequences were amplified from RNA transcripts. First-round RT-PCR with HTBI primers amplified the TCR CDR3 region. TCRdb independently ran MiXCR on the multiplex PCR reads; one entry per CDR3 protein. Of some 600,000 distinct CDR3 sequences listed, approximately 13% were seen once; the top ten hold more than 4.5%. Sequencing used blood. The receptor set was obtained from a woman aged 25 to 39 with Graves' hyperthyroidism that later progressed to Graves' ophthalmopathy.

This clonotype was counted once. This may arise from a read error, as a much more abundant clone is one base away. The chain has TRBV5-5 and TRBJ1-1, with D perhaps matching TRBD1 (5 bases). CDR3 size: 13 residues. The germline gives CDR1 SGHKS, CDR2 YYEKEE (reference sequence). The CDR3: CASSEQVFTEALF. The DNA for the CDR3 is TGTGCCAGCAGCGAACAGGTATTCACTGAAGCTTTATTT.

This clonotype has more than one count but fewer than ten. One end of the junction fails to match germline, which may point to a read error. The J gene is TRBJ1-1, the V gene TRBV24-1; tentative D call: TRBD1 (6 bases). CDR1 and CDR2 (germline): KGHDR, SFDVKD. This CDR3 comprises 13 residues. This CDR3 reads CATSRQENTEAFF. CDR3 nucleotide sequence: TGTGCCACCAGCCGACAGGAGAACACTGAGGCTTTCTTT.

This clonotype has a count of ten or more. The chain recombines TRBV12-3 or TRBV12-4 with TRBJ2-1; no clear D gene. CDR3 length: 17 amino acids. The V end was cut by 5 bases, the J end by 8 bases, with 25 bases between. CDR3 loop: CASSRGLGFLSSDEQFF. In DNA form, the CDR3 reads TGTGCCAGCAGTCGAGGTTTGGGTTTCCTCTCATCGGATGAGCAGTTCTTC.

The sample holds many counts of this clonotype. CDR3 protein: CATSDLKGNEQFF. The DNA for the CDR3 is TGTGCCACCAGTGATTTGAAAGGGAATGAGCAGTTCTTC. The V and J genes are TRBV24-1 and TRBJ2-1; no clear D gene. CDR3 length equals 13 residues. Trimming stripped 0 bases from V and 7 bases from J, with 6 bases between. Germline CDR1 and CDR2: KGHDR and SFDVKD.

There are many counts of this clonotype. Here the CDR3 DNA reads TGTGCCAGCAGAATATCGGGGACAGGGGGTTCTCTCTATGGCTACACCTTC. Its translation is CASRISGTGGSLYGYTF. The chain carries TRBV28 and TRBJ1-2, with 11 bases matching TRBD1. Germline CDR1 MDHEN, CDR2 SYDVKM. The CDR3 loop spans 17 amino acids. Trimming cost V 6 bases and J 4 bases; bases outside gene matches: 13.

V usage is TRBV30 and J usage is TRBJ2-3; no definite D call. This CDR3 is built from 13 residues. In germline, CDR1 is GTSNPN, CDR2 SVGIG (reference sequence). V was trimmed by 4 bases and J by 0 bases, leaving 8 bases between them. CDR3 amino acids: CAWTVQSTDTQYF. In DNA, the CDR3 is TGTGCCTGGACTGTCCAAAGCACAGATACGCAGTATTTT.

Only a few counts were recorded for this clonotype. This chain connects TRBV11-2 to TRBJ2-1; TRBD2 is a possible D gene (6 bases). V lost 5 bases to trimming and J lost 14 bases, with 22 bases between them. The CDR3 is 14 residues long. The germline gives CDR1 SGHAT, CDR2 FQNNGV. The CDR3 DNA sequence: TGTGCCAGCAGCCGACGCACCGATGGGACTGGAGAGTTCTTC. It specifies CASSRRTDGTGEFF.

This clonotype was found many times. The CDR3 region is CAISPPRDRVLQQYF. The CDR3 DNA reads TGTGCCATCAGTCCACCCCGGGACAGGGTCTTGCAGCAGTACTTC. V usage is TRBV10-3 and J usage is TRBJ2-7, with 9 bases that match TRBD1. Trimming at V came to 5 bases and at J to 8 bases, leaving 13 bases not matched to a gene. Germline V gives CDR1 ENHRY, CDR2 SYGVKD. The CDR3 runs 15 residues.

V is TRBV28 and J is TRBJ2-3; 8 positions match TRBD2. V dropped 5 bases and J dropped 0; count of bases not matched to a gene: 13. Per germline, CDR1 MDHEN and CDR2 SYDVKM. The CDR3 runs 18 residues. The CDR3: CASSTPLSGSPSTDTQYF. The CDR3 nucleotides read TGTGCCAGCAGTACGCCCCTGAGCGGGAGCCCCAGCACAGATACGCAGTATTTT.

This clonotype was observed a single time. A clone one base away is much larger, so this may be a read error. The chain carries TRBV7-9 and TRBJ1-1; D possibly corresponds to TRBD1 (6 bases). Germline V CDR1 and CDR2: SEHNR, FQNEAQ (reference sequence). This CDR3 has 14 amino acids. CDR3 DNA sequence: TGTGTCAGCAGCTTCGAAGGGGGGAACACTGAAGCTTTCTTT. It codes for CVSSFEGGNTEAFF.

There are many counts of this clonotype. The genes are TRBV11-3 and TRBJ2-1, with D possibly being TRBD2 (5 bases). The CDR3 runs to 17 residues. V gave up 4 bases and J gave up 8 bases, with 24 bases separating them. CDR1 and CDR2 (germline): SGHNT, YENEEA. CDR3 DNA sequence: TGTGCCAGCAGCTCGCCATACACCTCGACCGGGAACGATGAGCAGTTCTTC. Translated: CASSSPYTSTGNDEQFF.

This clonotype occurred many times. The chain uses TRBV18 and TRBJ2-7; 9 positions match TRBD1. In germline, CDR1 is KGHSH, CDR2 LQKENI. The junction had 6 bases not matched to a gene; V was cut back by 4 bases and J by 2 bases. CDR3 length: 15 residues. The CDR3 loop reads CASSHSGTGPYEQYF. The CDR3 nucleotides are TGTGCCAGCTCACATTCCGGGACAGGGCCCTACGAGCAGTACTTC.

A single count supports this clonotype. The rearrangement uses TRBV20-1 and TRBJ2-7; 7 nucleotides agree with TRBD1. V lost 1 base to trimming and J lost 2 bases; unmatched junction nucleotides: 8. Germline-derived CDR1 and CDR2 are DFQATT and SNEGSKA (reference sequence). CDR3 length: 15 amino acids. DNA for the CDR3: TGCAGTGCTAGAGGCCCCGGACAGGTTGCCTACGAGCAGTACTTC. As protein: CSARGPGQVAYEQYF.

This clonotype was seen ten or more times. The chain's CDR3 is CASSPWDSGYTEAFF. CDR3 bases: TGTGCCAGCAGTCCCTGGGACAGCGGGTACACTGAAGCTTTCTTT. This chain links TRBV27 with TRBJ1-1; 7 positions match TRBD1. Germline assignment: CDR1 MNHEY and CDR2 SMNVEV (reference sequence). The CDR3 contains 15 residues. With V trimmed by 5 bases and J by 3 bases, 9 bases remained unmatched.

In this sample, this clonotype turned up many times. The J gene is TRBJ2-5, the V gene TRBV20-1; D may correspond to TRBD1 or TRBD2 (5 bases each). Per the germline V gene, CDR1 is DFQATT and CDR2 is SNEGSKA (reference sequence). CDR3 length: 13 residues. V dropped 7 bases and J dropped 2 bases, with 14 bases sitting between them. CDR3 protein: CSDTGTEQETQYF. CDR3 nucleotides: TGCAGTGATACCGGGACGGAGCAAGAGACCCAGTACTTC.

This clonotype occurred once. The rearrangement joins TRBV6-1 to TRBJ1-2, with TRBD1 matching over 7 bases. The CDR3 spans 13 residues. Unmatched junction bases numbered 3, after V lost 3 bases and J lost 5 bases. Germline-derived CDR1 and CDR2 are MNHNS and SASEGT. The CDR3 DNA is TGTGCCAGCAGTGATACAGGGGAATATGGCTACACCTTC. Its protein product is CASSDTGEYGYTF.

At least ten counts were recorded for this clonotype. The chain couples TRBV29-1 to TRBJ1-2; a possible D gene is TRBD1 (6 bases). The CDR3 covers 12 residues. V lost 6 bases and J lost 2, with 10 bases in between. CDR1 and CDR2 (germline): SQVTM, ANQGSEA. The CDR3 DNA sequence: TGCAGCGTGAGGACAGTGAACTATGGCTACACCTTC. Protein sequence: CSVRTVNYGYTF.

The CDR3 is CASRARTNTGELFF. CDR3 nucleotide sequence: TGTGCCAGTAGGGCGCGGACTAACACCGGGGAGCTGTTTTTT. This rearrangement joins TRBV19 to TRBJ2-2; TRBD2 is a possible D gene (5 bases). This CDR3 contains 14 residues. Looked up from germline, CDR1 is LNHDA and CDR2 is SQIVND (reference sequence). V dropped 6 bases and J dropped 2 bases, with 10 bases sitting between them.

This clonotype appeared many times. Its ends do not fully match the called genes, so a read error is possible. V and J are TRBV5-1 and TRBJ1-4, with 7 bases lining up with TRBD1. Germline V gene data show CDR1 as SGHRS and CDR2 as YFSETQ. CDR3 length: 15 residues. The CDR3 sequence: CASSLGGGVNEKLFF. The CDR3 nucleotides are TGTGCCAGCAGCTTAGGAGGGGGCGTTAATGAAAAACTGTTTTTT. Full variable domain (outside the CDR3, taken from reference TRBV5-1 and TRBJ1-4): KAGVTQTPRYLIKTRGQQVTLSCSPISGHRSVSWYQQTPGQGLQFLFEYFSETQRNKGNFPGRFSGRQFSNSRSEMNVSTLELGDSALYLCASSLGGGVNEKLFFGSGTQLSVL.

This clonotype has at least ten counts. The chain combines TRBV30 with TRBJ2-7; D unclear. Germline CDR1 GTSNPN, CDR2 SVGIG (reference sequence). This CDR3 is 14 amino acids long. The V gene lost 3 bases and the J gene lost 1 base, with 13 bases spanning the gap. CDR3 DNA sequence: TGTGCCTGGAGATCAGCAGCCAGATCCTACGAGCAGTACTTC. It specifies CAWRSAARSYEQYF.

This clonotype was found many times. The chain combines TRBV3-1 with TRBJ1-1; D is unclear. Germline lookup yields CDR1 LGHDT and CDR2 YNNKEL (reference sequence). The CDR3 runs to 13 residues. Trimming removed 0 bases from V and 11 bases from J, with 13 bases in between. CDR3 in amino acids: CASSQDPKGSAFF. CDR3 sequence (DNA): TGTGCCAGCAGCCAAGATCCTAAAGGGAGTGCTTTCTTT. The variable domain in full, with the rest retrieved from reference TRBV3-1 and TRBJ1-1, is DTAVSQTPKYLVTQMGNDKSIKCEQNLGHDTMYWYKQDSKKFLKIMFSYNNKELIINETVPNRFSPKSPDKAHLNLHINSLELGDSAVYFCASSQDPKGSAFFGQGTRLTVV.

In its sample, this clonotype was seen many times. The chain couples TRBV30 to TRBJ2-1; the D call may be TRBD1 or TRBD2 (5 bases each). Germline V gene lookup returns CDR1 GTSNPN and CDR2 SVGIG (reference sequence). Between the trimmed V and J ends, which lost 0 bases and 10 bases, there was a span of 10 bases. The CDR3 length is 12 residues. CDR3 DNA sequence: TGTGCCTGGAGTGTATCGGGGCGGGAGCAGTTCTTC. Its translation is CAWSVSGREQFF. The full variable domain, with the rest looked up from reference TRBV30 and TRBJ2-1, is SQTIHQWPATLVQPVGSPLSLECTVEGTSNPNLYWYRQAAGRGLQLLFYSVGIGQISSEVPQNLSASRPQDRQFILSSKKLLLSDSGFYLCAWSVSGREQFFGPGTRLTVL.

This clonotype was seen a handful of times. The rearrangement links TRBV5-1 to TRBJ2-3; no clear D. Germline CDR1 is SGHRS and CDR2 is YFSETQ. V lost 0 bases and J 7 bases, leaving 12 bases between the germline ends. The CDR3 has 14 residues. The CDR3 protein is CASSLDGLRNTQYF. CDR3 nucleotides: TGCGCCAGCAGCTTGGACGGTTTGAGAAATACGCAGTATTTT.

This clonotype was picked up many times. The rearrangement joins TRBV28 to TRBJ1-4; D is unclear. Trimming pared 3 bases from V and 12 bases from J, leaving 14 bases between. Germline V gene sequence: CDR1 MDHEN, CDR2 SYDVKM. This CDR3 is built from 13 residues. CDR3: CASSFRGFEELFF. In DNA form, the CDR3 reads TGTGCCAGCAGTTTTCGGGGTTTTGAGGAACTGTTTTTT.